The T cell receptor (beta chain) described here comes from a study of blood T cells in healthy people across ages. Regarding the study as a whole: Diversity estimated from one million T cells was considered an underestimate.

Germline V gene lookup returns CDR1 SGHRS and CDR2 YFSETQ. This CDR3 contains 15 residues. The germline V and J ends were trimmed by 4 bases and 0 bases, with 11 bases remaining between them. A word on this clonotype: As yet, its antigen is unknown.

PCR was performed a second time for about 6 to 12 cycles using a sample-barcoded 5' primer and a J-beta primer mix. TCRdb itself ran the 5' RACE reads through MiXCR, one entry per CDR3 protein. The sample comprises roughly 560,000 distinct CDR3 sequences, approximately 25% of which are singletons, and 8.7% rests with the top ten. The same data also contributed to another study, on T cells of mothers and their children. That source reports: cDNA was made from all extracted RNA, about 1.4 ug per 15 ul.

Specimen: blood. The TCR sequence derives from a boy aged 5-17 years in good health. The gene calls are TRBV5-1 and TRBJ2-1; no definite D call. Here the CDR3 reads CASSADTSSYNEQFF. CDR3 coding DNA: TGCGCCAGCAGCGCTGATACAAGCTCCTACAATGAGCAGTTCTTC. The variable domain in full, with the rest retrieved from reference TRBV5-1 and TRBJ2-1, is KAGVTQTPRYLIKTRGQQVTLSCSPISGHRSVSWYQQTPGQGLQFLFEYFSETQRNKGNFPGRFSGRQFSNSRSEMNVSTLELGDSALYLCASSADTSSYNEQFFGPGTRLTVL.